The text below deals with one T cell receptor (beta chain). Its specificity is unknown. This sample was included in a study of shared clonotypes between healthy human individuals. Study results and caveats: An expected dependence of interdonor clonotype sharing on sequencing depth was noted.

DNA at 200 ng, about 30,000 T cell genomes, went into sorted-subset replicate PCRs. Libraries were prepared by immunoSEQ multiplex PCR; TCRdb keeps only in-frame clonotypes and omits some of them. The data show over a million clones, 65% to 80% seen once. The clonotype originates from a man younger than 35 in good health. Sequenced sample: memory CD4+ T cells sorted from blood. Subset here: CD45RA-negative fraction.

The CDR3 sequence: CASSLESYNEQFF. The CDR3 coding sequence is TGTGCCAGCAGCTTGGAGTCCTACAATGAGCAGTTCTTC. V and J are TRBV5-4 and TRBJ2-1; D remains ambiguous. The CDR3 runs 13 residues. V lost 0 bases and J lost 1, with 2 bases in between. CDR1 is SGHNT and CDR2 is YYREEE in the germline V gene (reference sequence).